Sequencing of this T cell receptor (beta chain) was carried out in a study of response to subunit inactivated influenza vaccine. The study's findings and limits: The authors suggested that few new T cells are recruited per seasonal influenza vaccination.

The CDR3 has 13 amino acids. V shed 8 bases and J 5 bases; nucleotides not matched to a gene: 7. Of note for this clonotype: Its antigen remains unknown.

MiXCR was run by TCRdb on the RT-PCR reads, yielding one entry per CDR3 protein. The sample consists of some 190,000 distinct CDR3 sequences, around 14% of them appearing once. The receptor comes from a man between 50 and 59 years old who received an inactivated influenza vaccine. V gene TRBV12-3 or TRBV12-4 combines with J gene TRBJ2-5, with 8 bases matching TRBD1. The material sequenced was CD8+ T cells sorted from PBMCs, taken roughly 5 days after vaccination. CDR3 sequence reads: CASGPNRGETQYF. CDR3 nucleotide sequence: TGTGCCAGCGGCCCCAACAGGGGGGAGACCCAGTACTTC.